The 29 T cell receptor beta chains reported below all come from one sample, sequenced in a study of T cell responses to AZD1222 COVID-19 vaccine (dated by TCRdb to the early 2020s). The library was obtained by the immunoSEQ multiplex PCR assay. Not all clones reach the TCRdb copy of this immuneACCESS table, which keeps in-frame sequences only. Checked studies attribute under half of the gap to unresolved V genes and leave the rest unexplained. Within this sample are 120,000 or so clones, with around 90% of them counted one time only. The top ten constitute 4% to 5% of the sample. In light of the paper, this sample's time point label describes: about 28 days (+/-7) after the second vaccine dose. Interpreted using the paper, the treatment or condition label stands for: meningococcal conjugate vaccine given as trial control. Sequences were derived from peripheral blood, sampled 28 days after the second dose of the MenACWY control vaccine. These receptors originate from an adult who received the MenACWY meningococcal vaccine as a control.

The gene calls are TRBV19 and TRBJ2-5; 10 bases match TRBD2. The trim removed 5 bases at V and 1 base at J, leaving 4 bases unmatched. The CDR3 is 15 residues long. The germline V gene encodes CDR1 LNHDA and CDR2 SQIVND (reference sequence). CDR3 sequence reads: CASSRRTSGQETQYF. The CDR3 DNA reads as TGTGCCAGTAGTCGCCGGACTAGCGGCCAAGAGACCCAGTACTTC.

The chain has TRBV4-3 and TRBJ1-4; a possible D gene is TRBD1 (6 bases). Between the trimmed V and J ends, which lost 4 bases and 4 bases, there was a span of 10 bases. This CDR3 has 14 residues. The germline V gene encodes CDR1 LGHNA and CDR2 YSLEER. CDR3 sequence (DNA): TGCGCCAGCAGCCTAGGGGGTTATAATGAAAAACTGTTTTTT. Translation gives CASSLGGYNEKLFF.

The rearrangement joins TRBV5-4 to TRBJ2-6, with D perhaps being TRBD1 or TRBD2 (5 bases each). The V end was cut by 5 bases, the J end by 2 bases, with 8 bases between. Germline V gives CDR1 SGHNT, CDR2 YYREEE (reference sequence). CDR3 length: 14 residues. In DNA, the CDR3 is TGTGCCAGCAGGCAGGGAGCTGGGGCCAACGTCCTGACTTTC. It encodes CASRQGAGANVLTF.

This chain connects TRBV19 to TRBJ2-2; 13 bases map to TRBD2. The CDR3 contains 16 residues. V shed 5 bases and J 5 bases; nucleotides not matched to a gene: 5. Per germline, CDR1 LNHDA and CDR2 SQIVND (reference sequence). The DNA for the CDR3 is TGTGCCAGTAGTGCCGGGGGACTAGCGGGAACCGGGGAGCTGTTTTTT. Encoded protein: CASSAGGLAGTGELFF.

This clone came up a few times. The chain has TRBV3-1 (or the pseudogene TRBV3-2) and TRBJ1-6; D call uncertain. Trimming took off 4 bases at V and 9 bases at J, with 13 bases between the two ends. The length of the CDR3 is 14 residues. Germline CDR1 is LGHDT and CDR2 is YNNKEL (reference sequence). CDR3 DNA sequence: TGTGCCAGCAGCCCAACCCGTCAATCTTCACCCCTCCACTTT. It codes for CASSPTRQSSPLHF.

This chain connects TRBV5-1 to TRBJ1-1; 11 bases agree with TRBD1. Trimming cost V 3 bases and J 4 bases; bases outside gene matches: 2. Per the germline V gene, CDR1 is SGHRS and CDR2 is YFSETQ. CDR3 length equals 14 residues. The CDR3 loop is CASSSDRGPTEAFF. The CDR3 DNA is TGCGCCAGCAGCTCGGACAGGGGGCCCACTGAAGCTTTCTTT.

This clone was observed a few times. The V call is TRBV4-2, the J call TRBJ2-2; D is perhaps TRBD2 (6 bases). Trimming removed 2 bases from V and 1 base from J, with 14 bases in between. Germline V gene data show CDR1 as LGHNA and CDR2 as YNFKEQ. The CDR3 runs to 17 residues. This chain's CDR3 is CASSQPGTGGNTGELFF. The CDR3 nucleotides read TGTGCCAGCAGCCAACCGGGGACTGGGGGGAACACCGGGGAGCTGTTTTTT.

Remarks on this clone: Other nucleotide sequences from this sample produce the same CDR3. This rearrangement joins TRBV7-9 to TRBJ1-5, with a weak D call TRBD1 (5 bases). This CDR3 contains 14 residues. The V and J ends lost 0 bases and 2 bases respectively, with 5 bases between them. Germline CDR1 SEHNR, CDR2 FQNEAQ (reference sequence). CDR3 amino acids: CASSLAGGNQPQHF. Written as DNA, the CDR3 is TGTGCCAGCAGCTTAGCGGGGGGCAATCAGCCCCAGCATTTT.

The chain employs TRBV4-3 and TRBJ1-1; no clear D gene. The CDR3 length is 14 residues. Germline CDR1 is LGHNA and CDR2 is YSLEER. The ends were cut back, 2 bases at V and 0 bases at J, with 7 bases in the middle. CDR3 sequence reads: CASSQREVNTEAFF. CDR3 coding DNA: TGCGCCAGCAGCCAAAGGGAGGTGAACACTGAAGCTTTCTTT.

V gene TRBV6-2 or TRBV6-3 combines with J gene TRBJ1-5; D is unclear. The ends were cut back, 0 bases at V and 0 bases at J, with 12 bases in the middle. CDR1 and CDR2 from the germline V gene are MNHEY and SVGEGT. CDR3 length: 17 amino acids. CDR3 coding DNA: TGTGCCAGCAGTTACTCTGTCTGGGCAGCTAGCAATCAGCCCCAGCATTTT. It specifies CASSYSVWAASNQPQHF.

The rearrangement joins TRBV19 to TRBJ1-4; D is uncertain. Germline V CDR1 and CDR2: LNHDA, SQIVND (reference sequence). V was pared by 5 bases and J by 8 bases, with 12 bases between. CDR3 size: 13 residues. The CDR3 sequence: CASSFAYGEKLFF. The CDR3 bases are TGTGCCAGTAGTTTTGCCTACGGGGAAAAACTGTTTTTT.

The J gene is TRBJ1-2, the V gene TRBV27; D perhaps matches TRBD1 (5 bases). The V gene's germline CDR1 is MNHEY and CDR2 SMNVEV (reference sequence). The CDR3 covers 13 residues. Trimming took 5 bases from V and 5 from J, leaving 12 bases between them. CDR3 protein: CASSPQGVYGYTF. As DNA, the CDR3 is TGTGCCAGCAGTCCCCAGGGTGTTTATGGCTACACCTTC.

This chain connects TRBV2 to TRBJ2-2, with a possible D match to TRBD1 (6 bases). V lost 5 bases to trimming and J lost 7 bases, with 8 bases between them. Germline loops: CDR1 SNHLY, CDR2 FYNNEI. The CDR3 is 12 amino acids. The CDR3 bases are TGTGCCAGCAGTACAGGGATCGGGGAGCTGTTTTTT. Residues: CASSTGIGELFF.

The chain joins TRBV27 to TRBJ1-2; D possibly corresponds to TRBD1 (6 bases). There are 17 residues in the CDR3. V was clipped by 5 bases and J by 5 bases, with 24 bases between them. The germline V gene has CDR1 MNHEY and CDR2 SMNVEV (reference sequence). The CDR3 nucleotides read TGTGCCAGCAGTCCTAGGACACGACAGGCCTATCCTTATGGCTACACCTTC. Amino acids: CASSPRTRQAYPYGYTF.

V is TRBV24-1 and J is TRBJ1-2; 7 bases line up with TRBD1. The CDR3 consists of 17 residues. V lost 3 bases and J lost 7; bases outside the gene matches: 16. The V gene's germline CDR1 is KGHDR and CDR2 SFDVKD. The CDR3: CATSDPHRGSQLSGYTF. CDR3 coding DNA: TGTGCCACCAGTGATCCCCACAGGGGAAGTCAGTTGAGTGGCTACACCTTC.

This chain joins TRBV30 and TRBJ1-4; no definite D call. The germline gives CDR1 GTSNPN, CDR2 SVGIG (reference sequence). V gave up 5 bases and J gave up 5 bases, with 15 bases separating them. The CDR3 loop spans 14 amino acids. CDR3 nucleotide sequence: TGTGCCTGGGTTTGCAGGAGGGTCAATGAAAAACTGTTTTTT. Its protein is CAWVCRRVNEKLFF.

This clone came up once. The V call is TRBV3-1 (or the pseudogene TRBV3-2), the J call TRBJ2-1; 9 nucleotides agree with TRBD2. Germline trimming cut 4 bases from V and 2 bases from J; bases unmatched to any gene: 3. The germline V gene has CDR1 LGHDT and CDR2 YNNKEL (reference sequence). The CDR3 has 15 residues. DNA of the CDR3: TGTGCCAGCAGCCCTCGGACTAGCGCCTACAATGAGCAGTTCTTC. Its translation: CASSPRTSAYNEQFF.

V and J are TRBV7-8 and TRBJ2-7, with D perhaps TRBD2 (6 bases). The CDR3 spans 15 residues. Germline CDR1 is SGHVS and CDR2 is FQNEAQ. The germline V and J ends were trimmed by 4 bases and 0 bases, with 13 bases remaining between them. The CDR3 sequence is CASSSKRASSYEQYV. CDR3 sequence (DNA): TGTGCCAGCAGCTCGAAGCGGGCGAGCTCCTACGAGCAGTACGTC.

This chain joins TRBV5-6 and TRBJ2-2, with TRBD1 matching 8 bases. V dropped 4 bases and J dropped 6; count of bases not matched to a gene: 11. CDR1 and CDR2 (germline): SGHDT, YYEEEE. The CDR3 has 16 residues. The CDR3 sequence: CASSIRTGWWSGELFF. In nucleotides, the CDR3 is TGTGCCAGCAGCATTCGGACAGGGTGGTGGTCCGGGGAGCTGTTTTTT.

This clone is a singleton in its sample. This chain connects TRBV7-3 to TRBJ2-2; TRBD1 matches 10 bases. CDR1 is SGHTA and CDR2 is FQGTGA in the germline V gene. The CDR3 has 17 amino acids. Germline trimming cut 0 bases from V and 6 bases from J; bases unmatched to any gene: 7. CDR3 residues: CASSLTPTGGGSGELFF. CDR3 nucleotide sequence: TGTGCCAGCAGCTTAACTCCGACAGGGGGCGGGTCCGGGGAGCTGTTTTTT. The full variable domain, in which reference TRBV7-3 and TRBJ2-2 provide the parts outside the CDR3, is GAGVSQTPSNKVTEKGKYVELRCDPISGHTALYWYRQSLGQGPEFLIYFQGTGAADDSGLPNDRFFAVRPEGSVSTLKIQRTERGDSAVYLCASSLTPTGGGSGELFFGEGSRLTVL.

The gene calls are TRBV5-1 and TRBJ1-4, with TRBD1 matching 10 bases. The ends lost 4 bases at V and 6 bases at J; junction bases unmatched: 9. CDR3 length: 16 residues. Germline CDR1 and CDR2: SGHRS and YFSETQ. CDR3 sequence: CASSNRQGAFDEKLFF. In DNA, the CDR3 is TGCGCCAGCAGCAACAGACAGGGGGCCTTTGATGAAAAACTGTTTTTT.

Regarding this clone: This sample also contains other DNA sequences that code for the same CDR3. The chain links TRBV9 to TRBJ2-1, with TRBD2 matching 10 bases. The length of the CDR3 is 15 residues. With V trimmed by 0 bases and J by 6 bases, 3 bases remained unmatched. CDR1 and CDR2 (germline): SGDLS, YYNGEE. CDR3 coding DNA: TGTGCCAGCAGCGTAGGGCTAGCGGGAGCCAATGAGCAGTTCTTC. This encodes CASSVGLAGANEQFF.

The gene calls are TRBV25-1 and TRBJ2-2; 9 positions match TRBD1. Germline V gives CDR1 MGHDK, CDR2 SYGVNS. This CDR3 is 15 amino acids long. V lost 7 bases and J lost 4; bases outside the gene matches: 7. This CDR3 reads CASTKQGAGTGELFF. Written as DNA, the CDR3 is TGTGCCAGCACAAAACAGGGGGCAGGCACCGGGGAGCTGTTTTTT.

A single count supports this clone. The chain has TRBV4-3 and TRBJ1-6; tentatively, D is TRBD1 (5 bases). The CDR3 loop spans 14 amino acids. In germline, CDR1 is LGHNA, CDR2 YSLEER. Trimming pared 1 base from V and 6 bases from J, leaving 7 bases between. Here the CDR3 reads CASSQAGGNSPLHF. The DNA of the CDR3 is TGCGCCAGCAGCCAAGCTGGGGGTAATTCACCCCTCCACTTT.

The rearrangement joins TRBV19 to TRBJ1-4, with D tentatively TRBD1 (5 bases). Trimming took off 2 bases at V and 6 bases at J, with 16 bases between the two ends. Germline CDR1 and CDR2: LNHDA and SQIVND (reference sequence). The CDR3 has 16 amino acids. The CDR3 is CASSIKAGLGHEKLFF. CDR3 sequence (DNA): TGTGCCAGTAGTATAAAGGCTGGTCTGGGGCATGAAAAACTGTTTTTT.

The rearrangement joins TRBV29-1 to TRBJ2-2, with D perhaps TRBD2 (5 bases). The CDR3 extends over 15 amino acids. V was cut by 2 bases and J by 6 bases, with 16 bases left in between. Germline CDR1 and CDR2: SQVTM and ANQGSEA. CDR3 DNA: TGCAGCGTTGAATATCGGGGAAGGGAATCCGGGGAGCTGTTTTTT. This codes for CSVEYRGRESGELFF.

The chain joins TRBV7-8 to TRBJ2-2, with D possibly being TRBD1 or TRBD2 (7 bases each). The V end was cut by 2 bases, the J end by 4 bases, with 11 bases between. CDR1 and CDR2 (germline): SGHVS, FQNEAQ. The CDR3 covers 15 residues. This chain's CDR3 is CASSLLRGGTGELFF. DNA for the CDR3: TGTGCCAGCAGCTTACTCAGGGGGGGCACCGGGGAGCTGTTTTTT. The complete variable domain, with remaining parts taken from reference TRBV7-8 and TRBJ2-2, reads GAGVSQSPRYKVAKRGQDVALRCDPISGHVSLFWYQQALGQGPEFLTYFQNEAQLDKSGLPSDRFFAERPEGSVSTLKIQRTQQEDSAVYLCASSLLRGGTGELFFGEGSRLTVL.

V and J are TRBV7-9 and TRBJ2-7; perhaps TRBD1 as D (6 bases). Germline CDR1 SEHNR, CDR2 FQNEAQ (reference sequence). V was trimmed by 6 bases and J by 4 bases, leaving 22 bases between them. The CDR3 loop spans 16 amino acids. CDR3 sequence (DNA): TGTGCCAGCAGACTATTGACAGGTCCCTTCCCTTACGAGCAGTACGTC. It specifies CASRLLTGPFPYEQYV.

V and J are TRBV27 and TRBJ1-1, with 9 bases aligning to TRBD1. Losses at the gene ends were 7 bases for V and 11 bases for J; bases not matched to a gene: 11. The germline V gene encodes CDR1 MNHEY and CDR2 SMNVEV (reference sequence). The CDR3 is 13 residues long. In nucleotides, the CDR3 is TGTGCCAGCAAACCGGGACAGGGCTCTTCTGCTTTCTTT. The encoded protein is CASKPGQGSSAFF.